These 26 T cell receptor beta chains were all obtained from the same sample, sequenced in a study of blood T cell repertoires in COVID-19. Assay: immunoSEQ multiplex PCR; the TCRdb copy retains only in-frame clones and omits some. The sample shows 120,000 to 150,000 clones, 80% of them seen only once. Sequencing used peripheral blood. These receptor sequences come from a man in his sixties with active or convalescent COVID-19.

The chain employs TRBV5-5 and TRBJ2-7, with D hard to call. V lost 1 base and J 1 base, leaving 9 bases between the germline ends. The CDR3 length is 14 residues. Germline CDR1 and CDR2: SGHKS and YYEKEE (reference sequence). This chain's CDR3 is CASSLSIVSYEQYF. The CDR3 DNA is TGTGCCAGCAGCTTGAGTATAGTTTCCTACGAGCAGTACTTC. The whole variable domain, filled in from reference TRBV5-5 and TRBJ2-7, reads DAGVTQSPTHLIKTRGQQVTLRCSPISGHKSVSWYQQVLGQGPQFIFQYYEKEERGRGNFPDRFSARQFPNYSSELNVNALLLGDSALYLCASSLSIVSYEQYFGPGTRLTVT.

The genes are TRBV5-6 and TRBJ2-5; 10 bases are a match to TRBD2. The junction had 4 bases not matched to a gene; V was cut back by 2 bases and J by 3 bases. This CDR3 region has 15 residues. CDR1 is SGHDT and CDR2 is YYEEEE in the germline V gene. The CDR3 loop is CASSFTGTSEETQYF. The CDR3 coding sequence is TGTGCCAGCAGCTTCACCGGGACTAGCGAAGAGACCCAGTACTTC.

The V call is TRBV6-4, the J call TRBJ1-5, with 8 bases that match TRBD1. Trimming removed 5 bases from V and 1 base from J; junction bases left unmatched: 4. Germline CDR1 is MRHNA and CDR2 is SNTAGT. The CDR3 spans 15 residues. CDR3 loop: CASSPDRGSNQPQHF. The DNA of the CDR3 is TGTGCCAGCAGTCCCGACAGGGGCAGCAATCAGCCCCAGCATTTT.

This sequence joins TRBV5-4 and TRBJ1-4; possible D gene TRBD1, 6 bases. CDR3 length: 15 amino acids. Germline V lookup: CDR1 SGHNT, CDR2 YYREEE (reference sequence). Trimming removed 0 bases at V and 0 bases at J, with 6 bases between. This CDR3 is CASSLDRATNEKLFF. In DNA, the CDR3 is TGTGCCAGCAGCTTGGACAGGGCAACTAATGAAAAACTGTTTTTT.

This clone has only one observation. The chain couples TRBV5-1 to TRBJ2-7; 8 bases agree with TRBD2. With 2 bases clipped from V and 4 bases from J, the junction kept 5 bases outside the gene matches. This CDR3 contains 14 residues. CDR1 is SGHRS and CDR2 is YFSETQ in the germline V gene. The DNA for the CDR3 is TGCGCCAGCAGCTTTGCGGGAGGATCATACGAGCAGTACTTC. Protein: CASSFAGGSYEQYF.

The genes are TRBV18 and TRBJ2-1; 7 positions match TRBD1. The V gene end was trimmed by 6 bases and the J gene end by 5 bases; junction bases not matched to a gene: 10. Germline loops: CDR1 KGHSH, CDR2 LQKENI. CDR3 length: 15 residues. CDR3 protein: CASSSEDRRHNEQFF. The CDR3 DNA reads as TGTGCCAGCTCCTCGGAGGACAGGCGTCACAATGAGCAGTTCTTC.

The chain combines TRBV27 with TRBJ1-2; 8 bases align to TRBD1. J lost 8 bases, V lost 3 bases, and 11 bases had no gene match. There are 15 residues in the CDR3. Germline V gene data show CDR1 as MNHEY and CDR2 as SMNVEV (reference sequence). The CDR3 loop reads CASSFRQGAIGGYTF. The CDR3 DNA follows: TGTGCCAGCAGTTTTAGGCAGGGGGCAATTGGAGGCTACACCTTC.

The chain is built from TRBV19 and TRBJ1-2; 7 nucleotides line up with TRBD1. The V gene end was trimmed by 9 bases and the J gene end by 4 bases; junction bases not matched to a gene: 11. Germline values: CDR1 LNHDA, CDR2 SQIVND (reference sequence). The CDR3 consists of 14 residues. The CDR3 protein is CASMARTGAYGYTF. The CDR3 region has the DNA TGTGCCAGCATGGCGCGGACAGGAGCCTATGGCTACACCTTC. Using reference TRBV19 and TRBJ1-2 for the parts outside the CDR3, the full variable domain is DGGITQSPKYLFRKEGQNVTLSCEQNLNHDAMYWYRQDPGQGLRLIYYSQIVNDFQKGDIAEGYSVSREKKESFPLTVTSAQKNPTAFYLCASMARTGAYGYTFGSGTRLTVV.

The J gene is TRBJ2-3, the V gene TRBV10-3; D is unresolved. V was clipped by 8 bases and J by 5 bases, with 11 bases between them. Germline V gene data show CDR1 as ENHRY and CDR2 as SYGVKD. CDR3 length: 12 residues. The CDR3 loop reads CAISESLDTQYF. The CDR3 DNA sequence: TGTGCCATCTCGGAGTCGTTAGATACGCAGTATTTT.

The V gene is TRBV24-1, the J gene TRBJ1-2; 8 bases are shared with TRBD1. The V gene end was trimmed by 6 bases and the J gene end by 7 bases; junction bases not matched to a gene: 3. The CDR3 sequence is 12 residues long. Germline V gene lookup returns CDR1 KGHDR and CDR2 SFDVKD. The CDR3 here is CATSRQGFGYTF. The CDR3 bases are TGTGCCACCAGTAGACAGGGGTTTGGCTACACCTTC.

This chain joins TRBV18 and TRBJ1-1; 9 bases agree with TRBD1. The V gene end was trimmed by 3 bases and the J gene end by 3 bases; junction bases not matched to a gene: 5. Germline V CDR1 and CDR2: KGHSH, LQKENI. This CDR3 comprises 15 residues. The CDR3 region has the DNA TGTGCCAGCTCACCGGGGACAGGGATGGACACTGAAGCTTTCTTT. Its translation is CASSPGTGMDTEAFF.

The rearrangement joins TRBV3-1 (or the pseudogene TRBV3-2) to TRBJ2-5; D is unresolved. With 4 bases removed from V and 5 bases from J, the gap between germline ends came to 20 bases. Germline CDR1 is LGHDT and CDR2 is YNNKEL (reference sequence). The CDR3 sequence is 16 residues long. The CDR3 DNA is TGTGCCAGCAGCCCCGGTTTGAGGATCGGTTCCGAGACCCAGTACTTC. This translates into CASSPGLRIGSETQYF.

The chain recombines TRBV4-3 with TRBJ2-6, with TRBD1 identical over 8 bases. Germline assignment: CDR1 LGHNA and CDR2 YSLEER. The trim removed 0 bases at V and 2 bases at J, leaving 0 bases unmatched. CDR3 size: 16 residues. The DNA of the CDR3 is TGCGCCAGCAGCCAAGAGACAGGGGCTGGGGCCAACGTCCTGACTTTC. Translation gives CASSQETGAGANVLTF.

This chain connects TRBV19 to TRBJ1-5; D possibly corresponds to TRBD1 (5 bases). Trimming cost V 11 bases and J 3 bases, with 11 bases left between them. The CDR3 totals 12 residues. CDR1 LNHDA and CDR2 SQIVND come from the germline V gene (reference sequence). The chain's CDR3 is CAGGGNNQPQHF. The CDR3 DNA is TGTGCCGGCGGGGGAAACAATCAGCCCCAGCATTTT. Full variable domain (remainder filled in from reference TRBV19 and TRBJ1-5): DGGITQSPKYLFRKEGQNVTLSCEQNLNHDAMYWYRQDPGQGLRLIYYSQIVNDFQKGDIAEGYSVSREKKESFPLTVTSAQKNPTAFYLCAGGGNNQPQHFGDGTRLSIL.

V gene TRBV28 combines with J gene TRBJ2-1, with 11 bases that match TRBD2. The ends lost 3 bases at V and 8 bases at J; junction bases unmatched: 6. The CDR3 spans 15 residues. The germline CDR1 and CDR2 sequences are MDHEN and SYDVKM. The DNA of the CDR3 is TGTGCCAGCAGTTTGATAGCGGGAGGGCTTGATGAGCAGTTCTTC. It yields the protein CASSLIAGGLDEQFF.

The V call is TRBV18, the J call TRBJ2-2; TRBD1 matches at 11 bases. J lost 0 bases, V lost 1 base, and 7 bases had no gene match. This CDR3 is built from 19 residues. In germline, CDR1 is KGHSH, CDR2 LQKENI. The CDR3 loop is CASSPLTGTGGANTGELFF. Here the CDR3 DNA reads TGTGCCAGCTCACCACTTACCGGGACAGGGGGTGCGAACACCGGGGAGCTGTTTTTT. Together with reference TRBV18 and TRBJ2-2, the CDR3 gives the full variable domain: NAGVMQNPRHLVRRRGQEARLRCSPMKGHSHVYWYRQLPEEGLKFMVYLQKENIIDESGMPKERFSAEFPKEGPSILRIQQVVRGDSAAYFCASSPLTGTGGANTGELFFGEGSRLTVL.

CDR3 coding DNA: TGTGCCAGCAGTGTGACAGGGTACAATGAGCAGTTCTTC. Its protein product is CASSVTGYNEQFF. This sequence joins TRBV12-3 or TRBV12-4 and TRBJ2-1; 7 bases are a match to TRBD1. V lost 5 bases, J lost 4 bases, and 2 bases stayed unmatched. The CDR3 loop spans 13 amino acids.

In this sample, this clone turned up a few times. The rearrangement uses TRBV5-4 and TRBJ2-7, with D maybe TRBD2 (6 bases). Trimming took off 10 bases at V and 3 bases at J, with 17 bases between the two ends. The CDR3 runs 13 residues. Germline lookup yields CDR1 SGHNT and CDR2 YYREEE (reference sequence). CDR3 nucleotides: TGTGCCGGGAGCGGGTGGGAGGACTACGAGCAGTACTTC. This gives the protein CAGSGWEDYEQYF.

This sequence joins TRBV29-1 and TRBJ1-1; D is ambiguous. Germline-derived CDR1 and CDR2 are SQVTM and ANQGSEA. Trimming removed 6 bases at V and 0 bases at J, with 11 bases between. CDR3 length: 13 residues. The CDR3 loop is CSVERRVNTEAFF. CDR3 bases: TGCAGCGTCGAACGGCGGGTGAACACTGAAGCTTTCTTT.

V and J are TRBV9 and TRBJ1-1; 10 nucleotides align to TRBD1. The V and J ends lost 7 bases and 4 bases, in that order; junction bases with no gene match: 7. This CDR3 spans 14 amino acids. Germline V gives CDR1 SGDLS, CDR2 YYNGEE. The CDR3 DNA follows: TGTGCCAGCTCCCGGACAGGGGGGAGCACTGAAGCTTTCTTT. Amino acid sequence: CASSRTGGSTEAFF.

The CDR3 is CASSNRGGGYTF. The DNA of the CDR3 is TGTGCCAGTAGTAACAGGGGAGGTGGCTACACCTTC. V gene TRBV19 combines with J gene TRBJ1-2; 7 nucleotides line up with TRBD1. The CDR3 runs 12 residues. Germline trimming cut 4 bases from V and 7 bases from J; bases unmatched to any gene: 3. CDR1 is LNHDA and CDR2 is SQIVND in the germline V gene (reference sequence).

V and J are TRBV28 and TRBJ2-7; D ambiguous. Germline V gene data show CDR1 as MDHEN and CDR2 as SYDVKM. The V and J ends lost 4 bases and 4 bases respectively, with 14 bases between them. CDR3 size: 14 residues. CDR3 protein: CASSSIADDYEQYF. As DNA, the CDR3 is TGTGCCAGCAGTTCAATCGCGGATGATTACGAGCAGTACTTC.

This chain links TRBV5-4 with TRBJ1-1; unclear D gene. This CDR3 has 15 amino acids. Germline CDR1 and CDR2: SGHNT and YYREEE (reference sequence). V was cut by 3 bases and J by 2 bases, with 14 bases left in between. CDR3 sequence (DNA): TGTGCCAGCAGCTCCCGTCGGAGGACCAACACTGAAGCTTTCTTT. The encoded protein is CASSSRRRTNTEAFF.

The chain combines TRBV27 with TRBJ2-7; 10 nucleotides agree with TRBD2. Germline CDR1 and CDR2: MNHEY and SMNVEV (reference sequence). The J segment lost 0 bases and the V segment lost 3 bases, leaving 2 bases of the junction unmatched. The CDR3 runs 15 residues. The DNA for the CDR3 is TGTGCCAGCAGTTTCAGCGGGAGGGCCTCCTACGAGCAGTACTTC. The encoded protein is CASSFSGRASYEQYF.

V is TRBV12-3 or TRBV12-4 and J is TRBJ1-3; the D gene is possibly TRBD1 (5 bases). The CDR3 covers 13 residues. Trimming stripped 4 bases from V and 3 bases from J, with 7 bases between. The CDR3 here is CASSSGDGNTIYF. The CDR3 DNA reads as TGTGCCAGCAGTTCGGGGGATGGAAACACCATATATTTT.

This clone appeared a single time. The chain carries TRBV10-3 and TRBJ2-1, with 9 bases matching TRBD1. Germline V lookup: CDR1 ENHRY, CDR2 SYGVKD. J lost 4 bases, V lost 0 bases, and 13 bases had no gene match. This CDR3 has 19 residues. The CDR3 nucleotides are TGTGCCATCAGTGAGTCTGAAACGAGACAGGGGGATGGATACAATGAGCAGTTCTTC. Its protein product is CAISESETRQGDGYNEQFF.